This T cell receptor (beta chain) was sequenced for a study of T-cell reconstitution after alpha-beta-depleted transplantation in children. The CDR3 extends over 15 amino acids. CDR1 and CDR2 from the germline V gene are LGHNA and YNFKEQ. V was pared by 0 bases and J by 3 bases, with 12 bases between. Concerning this clonotype: The antigen is undetermined.

The TCRbeta library was prepared with unique molecular identifiers. TCRdb processed the PCR reads anew with MiXCR; each CDR3 protein has one entry. The table lists hundreds of thousands of distinct CDR3 sequences, 20% to 30% of them singletons. Broader study findings: By about two months after transplant, alpha-beta T cells reportedly arose from several hundred graft clones that had expanded. Where some patients showed high TCRbeta diversity at day 60, it came from recipient T cells and thymic progenitors that had survived. Counts and diversity of T cells one year after transplant came mostly from newly produced T cells.

The genes are TRBV4-2 and TRBJ2-7, with D possibly being TRBD2 (5 bases). This TCR was recovered from a female patient aged 2-9 years who had a stem cell transplant for congenital amegakaryocytic thrombocytopenia, so the T cells may come from the graft donor. This specimen was PBMCs, mostly from graft donor cells, taken 360 days after TCRalphabeta/CD19-depleted stem cell transplant. CDR3 sequence (DNA): TGTGCCAGCAGCCAAGATGCAGCGGTCCGCTACGAGCAGTACTTC. As protein: CASSQDAAVRYEQYF.